Included here is one TCR beta chain sequence, with context. Profiling relied on immunoSEQ multiplex PCR, and the TCRdb table lists in-frame clones only, not all of them. The table has approximately 230,000 clones, more than 75% seen once. This specimen belongs to a study of blood T cell repertoires in COVID-19. The CDR3 loop spans 13 amino acids. V dropped 4 bases and J dropped 3; count of bases not matched to a gene: 3. Per the germline V gene, CDR1 is SGHRS and CDR2 is YFSETQ. The chain links TRBV5-1 to TRBJ2-5; TRBD2 aligns across 7 bases. The sequencing sample was made of PBMCs or T cells enriched from blood (not recorded which). This TCR derives from a man aged 18 to 30 who had recovered from COVID-19. CDR3 sequence: CASSLTSEETQYF. The CDR3, as DNA: TGCGCCAGCAGCCTAACTAGCGAAGAGACCCAGTACTTC.